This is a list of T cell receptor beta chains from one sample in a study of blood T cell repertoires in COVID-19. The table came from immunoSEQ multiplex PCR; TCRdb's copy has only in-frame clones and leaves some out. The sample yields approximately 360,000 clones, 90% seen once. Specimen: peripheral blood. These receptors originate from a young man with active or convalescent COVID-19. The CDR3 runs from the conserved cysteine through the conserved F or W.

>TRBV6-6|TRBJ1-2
CASSVRQGGYGYTF
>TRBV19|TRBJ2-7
CASSPGTFSYEQYF
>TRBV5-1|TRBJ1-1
CASSLAAGYTEAFF
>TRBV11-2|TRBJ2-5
CASSFSDGGETQYF
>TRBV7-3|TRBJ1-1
CASSQGETGTENTEAFF
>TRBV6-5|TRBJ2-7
CASSSGLEIHEQYF
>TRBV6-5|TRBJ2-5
CASSRQGQETQYF
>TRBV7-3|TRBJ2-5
CASSRGLAGAEETQYF
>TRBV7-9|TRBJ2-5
CASSPKTGAKQETQYF
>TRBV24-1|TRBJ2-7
CATSTPGQGHEQYF
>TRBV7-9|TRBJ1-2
CASTLLQSNYGYTF